This T cell receptor (beta chain) was observed in a study of monozygotic twins with inflammatory bowel disease. Whole-study results and caveats: The data gave no support to a single strong IBD-associated signal or clonotype. Healthy twins shared more clonotypes with others than IBD patients, most markedly active ones. There were differing immunosuppressive treatments, which may have added variability to patient repertoires.

Turning to this clonotype: Its antigen is currently unknown.

Two nested PCRs, of 16 and 9 cycles, processed TCRalpha and TCRbeta cDNA. Following a re-call of the 5' RACE reads, TCRdb has one entry per CDR3 protein and lacks DNA. The sample table sets out 300,000 to 400,000 distinct CDR3 sequences. The source of this sequence is a human donor with ulcerative colitis or Crohn's disease, or a healthy co-twin of an affected twin (not recorded which). What was sequenced was blood.

CDR3: CASSEPPGQGSYEQYF. The J gene is TRBJ2-7, the V gene TRBV7-9; without DNA, the TCRdb call of TRBD1 cannot be checked. There are 16 residues in the CDR3. Germline loops: CDR1 SEHNR, CDR2 FQNEAQ (reference sequence).